This T cell receptor beta chain was captured in a study of PD-1 blockade in classical Hodgkin lymphoma. Study overall: Intravenous infusions of nivolumab 3 mg/kg reached patients every 2 weeks.

Patients all relapsed after autologous stem cell transplantation, and there was variation in brentuximab vedotin exposure. Turning to this clone: Its matching antigen is unknown.

Study outcomes and limitations: The study reported lower baseline TCR diversity in newly diagnosed patients than in healthy donors. Patients starting nivolumab under 1 year after ASCT were excluded. CD4+ TCR diversity, unlike CD8+, rose significantly by C4D1.

The CDR3 has 12 residues. CDR1 and CDR2 from the germline V gene are MNHNY and SVGAGI (reference sequence). Trimming left V 3 bases short and J 8 bases short, with 10 bases between. Assay: immunoSEQ multiplex PCR; the TCRdb copy retains only in-frame clones and omits some. Found here are over 1,500 clones, more than 80% of them singletons; the top ten hold roughly 10%. V usage is TRBV6-6 and J usage is TRBJ1-1; D is unresolved. The sequenced sample was peripheral blood mononuclear cells (PBMCs), obtained at baseline. The clonotype originates from a human donor with classical Hodgkin lymphoma. The CDR3: CASSYSRPEAFF. The CDR3 nucleotides read TGTGCCAGCAGTTATTCACGACCGGAAGCTTTCTTT.